Following are 5 T cell receptor beta chains from one sample sequenced in a study of persistence of HIV-infected CD4 T cells. This nonspecific control used anti-CD3/anti-CD28 bead stimulation of CD4+ T cells. CD4+ T cells upregulating both CD40 ligand and CD69 were sorted as responding cells. Their specific antigens are unknown. Sequencing used immunoSEQ version 4 in survey mode. Sequencing was performed with immunoSEQ multiplex PCR; in TCRdb, only in-frame clones are kept and a portion is missing. The table lists approximately 45,000 clones, around 89% of them singletons, with roughly 0.44% in the top ten. Material: CD4+ T cells sorted from PBMCs after roughly 18-hour stimulation, obtained from a patient who received antiretroviral therapy. The source is an adult woman with HIV who was CMV-seropositive.

This clone has a handful of counts. This chain connects TRBV24-1 to TRBJ1-2; TRBD1 is a possible D gene (5 bases). The CDR3 is made up of 14 amino acids. Deletions cut 6 bases from V and 9 bases from J, with 19 bases between. Germline lookup yields CDR1 KGHDR and CDR2 SFDVKD. In DNA, the CDR3 is TGTGCCACCAGTTCTGGGCAGGGTTTTGTTAGCTACACCTTC. Amino acids: CATSSGQGFVSYTF.

The chain uses TRBV7-2 and TRBJ1-3, with 7 positions matching TRBD1. The CDR3 totals 18 residues. Looked up from germline, CDR1 is SGHTA and CDR2 is FQGNSA. V lost 2 bases to trimming and J lost 0 bases; unmatched junction nucleotides: 10. The CDR3: CASSLSIAWTGSGNTIYF. CDR3 DNA sequence: TGTGCCAGCAGCTTATCGATCGCTTGGACAGGCTCTGGAAACACCATATATTTT.

The sample holds a few counts of this clone. This sequence joins TRBV30 and TRBJ2-7, with D unclear. This CDR3 region has 14 residues. Germline V gene sequence: CDR1 GTSNPN, CDR2 SVGIG (reference sequence). V lost 0 bases and J 3 bases, leaving 12 bases between the germline ends. CDR3 sequence: CAWSVGHGVYEQYV. The CDR3, as DNA: TGTGCCTGGAGTGTAGGGCACGGTGTCTACGAGCAGTACGTC.

The gene calls are TRBV10-3 and TRBJ2-5; perhaps TRBD1 as D (6 bases). Per the germline V gene, CDR1 is ENHRY and CDR2 is SYGVKD. Trimming removed 3 bases at V and 2 bases at J, with 13 bases between. The CDR3 loop spans 15 amino acids. The CDR3 protein is CAISDPLGAQETQYF. The CDR3 coding sequence is TGTGCCATCAGTGACCCCCTGGGGGCTCAAGAGACCCAGTACTTC.

This clone was seen only once. This chain uses TRBV6-4 with TRBJ1-2; a possible D gene is TRBD1 (6 bases). CDR1 and CDR2 (germline): MRHNA, SNTAGT. This CDR3 has 18 amino acids. V shed 0 bases and J shed 5 bases, with 22 bases lying between them. This chain's CDR3 is CASSDSKEKGVCEYGYTF. For the CDR3, the DNA is TGTGCCAGCAGTGACTCCAAAGAGAAGGGGGTTTGCGAGTATGGCTACACCTTC.